This T cell receptor (beta chain) appears in the sequencing data of a study of shared clonotypes between healthy human individuals. The overall study: CD4 naive and memory got three plates each, CD8 naive two, CD8 memory one.

Germline assignment: CDR1 SGHRS and CDR2 YFSETQ. The CDR3 runs 15 residues. The trim removed 4 bases at V and 3 bases at J, leaving 9 bases unmatched. About this clone: Its target is unknown.

Sorted-subset replicate PCR reactions contained approximately 190 ng DNA, corresponding to around 30,000 T cell genomes. Sequenced by immunoSEQ multiplex PCR; TCRdb stores in-frame clones only, minus some. The table records roughly 2.1 million clones, just over 90% of them present only once. Study-wide results and caveats: Unshared clonotypes carried lower generation probabilities than those common to all four donors.

Naivety among CD8 cells was defined by CD45RO negativity and positive CCR7 selection, thereby excluding terminally differentiated effector memory CD45RA+ cells. The specimen was naive CD8+ T cells from PBMCs. The receptor was isolated from a man between 18 and 29 years old in good health. Some clones in this sample may be carry-over from other donors' samples. The chain has TRBV5-1 and TRBJ1-1, with 7 bases lining up with TRBD1. CDR3 DNA: TGCGCCAGCAGCCCCCGACAGGGTCCGTACACTGAAGCTTTCTTT. Protein product: CASSPRQGPYTEAFF.